The clone carrying this T cell receptor beta chain was seen at least ten times. Its antigen remains unknown. This sample is part of a study of T cell repertoires in cytomegalovirus infection. The CDR3 extends over 16 amino acids. The germline V and J ends were trimmed by 3 bases and 2 bases, with 16 bases remaining between them. Germline V lookup: CDR1 MGHRA, CDR2 YSYEKL. TCRdb processed the reads anew with MiXCR; each CDR3 protein has one entry. The sample lists approximately 310,000 distinct CDR3 sequences, roughly 25% seen once, with approximately 12% in the top ten. The study's findings and limits: Pooled public TCR beta family frequency picked out CMV carriers with the relevant HLA.

The J gene is TRBJ2-5, the V gene TRBV4-1; D not resolved. The specimen was cultured PBMCs, collected from culture after CMV antigen stimulation. The receptor was derived from a human donor in good health (CMV status not recorded). Some clones in this sample may be carry-over from other donors' samples. The CDR3 protein is CASSHPSRTPQETQYF. The CDR3 coding sequence is TGCGCCAGCAGCCACCCCTCGAGGACCCCTCAAGAGACCCAGTACTTC.